This TCR beta chain is from a study of immune characterization of retroperitoneal liposarcoma (dated by TCRdb to the late 2010s). V and J are truncated by 5 bases and 3 bases respectively, leaving an intervening sequence of 20 bases. Per the germline V gene, SGHTA is the CDR1 and FQGTGA is the CDR2. The cysteine opens and the phenylalanine closes a CDR3 of 16 amino acids. Only the CDR3 part of the read is kept: 48 bases, read in frame from the first base. Libraries were prepared through PCR. Sequencer: NextSeq 500. Through fastp at Q25 and MiXCR, TCRdb rebuilt clones from the public reads, retaining in-frame beta chains. Entries are consolidated by CDR3 protein sequence, retaining the most common genes and DNA. For this sample there are about 9,600 distinct CDR3 sequences; more than 25% appear just once. The top ten constitute 7.5% to 8.5% of the sample. As concerns this clonotype: Its antigen specificity is not known. Per-base quality was not reported, and no clone a single base away is much larger than it.

The rearrangement combines TRBV7-3 with TRBJ2-7; the D gene assignment is perhaps TRBD1 or TRBD2, with each matching 6 bases. Sequencing used tumor tissue. This TCR was sampled from a male donor with retroperitoneal liposarcoma. For the CDR3, the sequence is CASSPTGAGSGYEQYF. In nucleotides, the sequence is TGTGCCAGCAGCCCCACGGGGGCGGGGTCGGGCTACGAGCAGTACTTC.